This record looks at one T cell receptor beta chain sequence and its context. The germline gives CDR1 KGHSH, CDR2 LQKENI. The CDR3 consists of 14 residues. Trimming stripped 2 bases from V and 7 bases from J, with 9 bases between. The sample comes from a study of blood T cell repertoires in COVID-19. Data came from immunoSEQ multiplex PCR; TCRdb stores just in-frame clones and leaves some out. Here the sample spans roughly 190,000 clones, 80% to 85% being singletons. V gene TRBV18 combines with J gene TRBJ1-6, with D perhaps TRBD1 (6 bases). The sample was peripheral blood. This clonotype was sampled from a woman between 65 and 79 years old with COVID-19, enrolled during active disease. CDR3 nucleotides: TGTGCCAGCTCACCAGGGGACAACAATTCACCCCTCCACTTT. Translated, it gives CASSPGDNNSPLHF.